This T cell receptor beta chain was captured in a study of blood T cell repertoires in COVID-19. As for the study in general: Sources were T cells, B-cell-depleted T cells, or PBMCs; the material itself was cDNA or gDNA.

Method: immunoSEQ multiplex PCR; TCRdb's copy keeps in-frame clones and lacks some. Found here are about 61,000 clones, around 85% of them singletons; the top ten hold less than 7%. This clone is a singleton in its sample. CDR1 MNHEY and CDR2 SVGAGI come from the germline V gene. The V and J ends lost 6 bases and 12 bases, in that order; junction bases with no gene match: 11. This CDR3 contains 13 residues. Specimen: peripheral blood. The chain employs TRBV6-5 and TRBJ2-4, with TRBD1 matching 7 bases. The origin of this receptor is a woman between 70 and 85 years old with acute or convalescent COVID-19. The CDR3 bases are TGTGCCAGCAGCATCGACAGGGAAGCCCCTCAGTACTTC. The encoded protein is CASSIDREAPQYF.